The table lists the clone carrying this T cell receptor beta chain with many counts. This entry belongs to a study of T cells in Graves' hyperthyroidism and ophthalmopathy. PBMCs were sourced from roughly 9.3 ml fresh peripheral blood. RNA transcripts gave rise to amplified TCR beta CDR3 regions. HTBI primers were the set used in a first-round RT-PCR of the TCR CDR3. Each CDR3 protein is one row after TCRdb ran MiXCR on the multiplex PCR reads. The sample includes around 690,000 distinct CDR3 sequences, approximately 15% of them seen just once. CDR1 is SNHLY and CDR2 is FYNNEI in the germline V gene. V shed 8 bases and J shed 0 bases, with 20 bases lying between them. The CDR3 length is 16 residues.

The TCR comes from a man aged 50 or older with Graves' hyperthyroidism. Sequenced sample: blood. J is TRBJ2-7 and V is TRBV2, with D perhaps TRBD1 or TRBD2 (5 bases each). The CDR3 sequence is CASGPYGTARSYEQYF. CDR3 nucleotides: TGTGCCAGCGGCCCCTACGGGACCGCACGCTCCTACGAGCAGTACTTC.